The 28 T cell receptor beta chains presented below share a single source sample, sequenced in a study of neurological immune-mediated disorders. TCRdb analysed the 5' RACE reads with MiXCR anew, one entry per CDR3 protein. The table lists approximately 31,000 distinct CDR3 sequences, around 13% of them singletons. As to time point: longitudinal time-point 2. Sequenced material: PBMCs. These receptors were obtained from a middle-aged woman in good health.

This clonotype has ten or more counts. The V gene is TRBV7-9, the J gene TRBJ1-1, with 7 bases that match TRBD1. The CDR3 is made up of 15 amino acids. Per the germline V gene, CDR1 is SEHNR and CDR2 is FQNEAQ (reference sequence). Germline trimming cut 3 bases from V and 5 bases from J; bases unmatched to any gene: 9. In nucleotides, the CDR3 is TGTGCCAGCAGCTTCCCCGAGGGGGCAAGAACTGAAGCTTTCTTT. This codes for CASSFPEGARTEAFF.

This clonotype was counted ten times or more. The chain has TRBV7-2 and TRBJ1-2; tentative D call: TRBD1 (6 bases). CDR1 SGHTA and CDR2 FQGNSA come from the germline V gene. Trimming removed 4 bases at V and 2 bases at J, with 14 bases between. This CDR3 contains 15 residues. The DNA for the CDR3 is TGTGCCAGCAGCTCAAACTTAGACAGGAACTATGGCTACACCTTC. This encodes CASSSNLDRNYGYTF.

This clonotype was picked up many times. The chain joins TRBV5-1 to TRBJ1-6; D is ambiguous. The CDR3 totals 14 residues. The germline gives CDR1 SGHRS, CDR2 YFSETQ. V was shortened by 1 base and J by 8 bases, with 10 bases between the two germline ends. The CDR3 DNA follows: TGCGCCAGCAGCTTGCCATTGCAGGATTCACCCCTCCACTTT. Translated, it gives CASSLPLQDSPLHF.

The chain has TRBV6-2 or TRBV6-3 and TRBJ2-6; perhaps TRBD1 as D (6 bases). The CDR3 sequence is 16 residues long. The ends were cut back, 5 bases at V and 0 bases at J, with 11 bases in the middle. Germline CDR1 MNHEY, CDR2 SVGEGT. For the CDR3, the DNA is TGTGCCAGCAGTACCGACAGGACCTCTGGGGCCAACGTCCTGACTTTC. Translating it yields CASSTDRTSGANVLTF.

This clonotype showed up many times. The chain links TRBV20-1 to TRBJ2-1; 11 nucleotides align to TRBD2. The CDR3 contains 16 residues. The germline V gene has CDR1 DFQATT and CDR2 SNEGSKA (reference sequence). The trim removed 1 base at V and 8 bases at J, leaving 10 bases unmatched. The CDR3 is CSARVVGLAGGDEQFF. CDR3 DNA sequence: TGCAGTGCTAGAGTGGTTGGGCTAGCGGGGGGCGATGAGCAGTTCTTC.

The chain has TRBV5-1 and TRBJ2-5; tentatively, D is TRBD1 (6 bases). Germline lookup yields CDR1 SGHRS and CDR2 YFSETQ. Between the trimmed V and J ends, which lost 0 bases and 5 bases, there was a span of 11 bases. CDR3 length equals 14 residues. This CDR3 is CASSLAGARETQYF. CDR3 bases: TGCGCCAGCAGCTTGGCAGGGGCGCGGGAGACCCAGTACTTC.

This clonotype appeared many times. The CDR3 DNA follows: TGTGCCACCAGCAGAGATCTGGGACTCTTCTACGAGCAGTACTTC. This sequence encodes CATSRDLGLFYEQYF. This chain connects TRBV15 to TRBJ2-7; the D gene is possibly TRBD2 (6 bases). The V end was cut by 0 bases, the J end by 3 bases, with 12 bases between. In germline, CDR1 is LNHNV, CDR2 YYDKDF (reference sequence). The CDR3 length is 15 residues.

This clonotype was counted many times. This chain joins TRBV7-8 and TRBJ2-7; 10 bases agree with TRBD1. CDR3 size: 17 residues. Trimming at V came to 5 bases and at J to 0 bases, leaving 10 bases not matched to a gene. Per germline, CDR1 SGHVS and CDR2 FQNEAQ. The CDR3 loop is CASSPTGGTGVSYEQYF. The CDR3 nucleotides read TGTGCCAGCAGCCCGACCGGCGGGACAGGGGTCTCCTACGAGCAGTACTTC.

The chain employs TRBV5-6 and TRBJ2-7; 11 bases agree with TRBD2. CDR3 length equals 14 residues. In germline, CDR1 is SGHDT, CDR2 YYEEEE. Losses at the gene ends were 3 bases for V and 5 bases for J; bases not matched to a gene: 4. For the CDR3, the DNA is TGTGCCAGCAGCTGGGGACTAGCGGTTAACGAGCAGTACTTC. This codes for CASSWGLAVNEQYF.

This clonotype appeared many times. This chain connects TRBV20-1 to TRBJ1-1; D is uncertain. The CDR3 consists of 15 residues. Germline V gene sequence: CDR1 DFQATT, CDR2 SNEGSKA (reference sequence). The V end was cut by 0 bases, the J end by 0 bases, with 11 bases between. CDR3 loop: CSARDWTEMNTEAFF. The CDR3 coding sequence is TGCAGTGCTAGAGATTGGACGGAAATGAACACTGAAGCTTTCTTT.

This clonotype was detected ten times or more. This chain connects TRBV6-5 to TRBJ2-6; 7 positions match TRBD1. CDR3 length equals 18 residues. CDR1 and CDR2 (germline): MNHEY, SVGAGI. The V and J ends lost 5 bases and 0 bases, in that order; junction bases with no gene match: 10. The chain's CDR3 is CASSGSGTVNSGANVLTF. The CDR3 bases are TGTGCCAGCAGTGGCTCCGGGACAGTCAACTCTGGGGCCAACGTCCTGACTTTC.

This clonotype occurred many times. This CDR3 is CSARRRGLTGELFF. Written as DNA, the CDR3 is TGCAGTGCCCGCCGGCGGGGGTTGACCGGGGAGCTGTTTTTT. The chain uses TRBV20-1 and TRBJ2-2, with 7 bases fitting TRBD2. J lost 5 bases, V lost 6 bases, and 9 bases had no gene match. Germline-derived CDR1 and CDR2 are DFQATT and SNEGSKA (reference sequence). The CDR3 is made up of 14 amino acids.

This clonotype is medium-sized in the sample. This chain links TRBV5-4 with TRBJ2-1; a possible D gene is TRBD1 (5 bases). CDR3 length: 12 residues. With 0 bases removed from V and 9 bases from J, the gap between germline ends came to 7 bases. CDR1 and CDR2 from the germline V gene are SGHNT and YYREEE (reference sequence). The CDR3 is CASSLGGAEQFF. The CDR3 nucleotides read TGTGCCAGCAGCTTGGGTGGGGCTGAGCAGTTCTTC.

This clonotype was found many times. The chain combines TRBV7-2 with TRBJ2-1; TRBD2 aligns across 15 bases. CDR3 length equals 17 residues. The V segment lost 5 bases and the J segment 1 base; nucleotides outside the gene matches: 3. CDR1 is SGHTA and CDR2 is FQGNSA in the germline V gene. The CDR3 loop is CASSGLAGGPSYNEQFF. In nucleotides, the CDR3 is TGTGCCAGCAGCGGACTAGCGGGGGGGCCATCCTACAATGAGCAGTTCTTC.

This clonotype came up many times. V is TRBV12-3 or TRBV12-4 and J is TRBJ2-3; no reliable D call. The CDR3 extends over 15 amino acids. Deletions cut 1 base from V and 4 bases from J, with 12 bases between. The CDR3 is CASSLEDPPADTQYF. CDR3 DNA sequence: TGTGCCAGCAGTTTAGAGGACCCCCCCGCAGATACGCAGTATTTT.

The table lists this clonotype with many counts. The rearrangement links TRBV7-2 to TRBJ1-5; a weak D match, TRBD1 (6 bases). The V gene lost 6 bases and the J gene lost 0 bases, with 12 bases spanning the gap. The CDR3 sequence is 15 residues long. Germline values: CDR1 SGHTA, CDR2 FQGNSA. The chain's CDR3 is CASSGGGGSNQPQHF. CDR3 DNA sequence: TGTGCCAGCAGTGGGGGCGGGGGTAGCAATCAGCCCCAGCATTTT.

This clonotype qualifies as medium-sized. This chain links TRBV29-1 with TRBJ2-1, with 10 bases identical to TRBD2. The CDR3 length is 15 residues. Per germline, CDR1 SQVTM and CDR2 ANQGSEA. Trimming cost V 2 bases and J 9 bases; bases outside gene matches: 10. CDR3 sequence (DNA): TGCAGCGTTGAAAACCGTCTAGCGGGAGAAATTGAGCAGTTCTTC. Translation gives CSVENRLAGEIEQFF.

The sample holds many counts of this clonotype. J is TRBJ2-1 and V is TRBV20-1, with 8 bases aligning to TRBD2. This CDR3 is built from 15 residues. V was clipped by 5 bases and J by 8 bases; unmatched bases: 14. Germline lookup yields CDR1 DFQATT and CDR2 SNEGSKA (reference sequence). CDR3 protein: CSASNLFSGIDEQFF. The DNA of the CDR3 is TGCAGTGCTTCCAACCTCTTTAGCGGGATCGATGAGCAGTTCTTC.

This clonotype was observed many times. This chain connects TRBV29-1 to TRBJ2-7, with 10 bases fitting TRBD1. V was pared by 7 bases and J by 7 bases, with 7 bases of the junction left unmatched. The CDR3 is 12 residues long. From germline, CDR1 is SQVTM and CDR2 ANQGSEA. CDR3 sequence: CSGRQGAGEQYF. For the CDR3, the DNA is TGCAGCGGAAGACAGGGGGCAGGGGAGCAGTACTTC.

This clonotype was recorded at least ten times. The chain links TRBV5-1 to TRBJ1-4; TRBD1 matches 8 bases. CDR3 length: 15 residues. V lost 4 bases, J lost 10 bases, and 12 bases stayed unmatched. The germline CDR1 and CDR2 sequences are SGHRS and YFSETQ. The DNA of the CDR3 is TGCGCCAGCAGCAGATCCGACAGGGGATCAGGAAAACTGTTTTTT. Its translation is CASSRSDRGSGKLFF.

This clonotype has ten or more counts. The V gene is TRBV29-1, the J gene TRBJ2-6; the match to TRBD2 covers 11 bases. The CDR3 extends over 19 amino acids. Germline values: CDR1 SQVTM, CDR2 ANQGSEA. The junction had 7 bases not matched to a gene; V was cut back by 0 bases and J by 0 bases. The CDR3 nucleotides read TGCAGCGTTGAAGAATCACTAGCGGGGGTATACTCTGGGGCCAACGTCCTGACTTTC. Its protein product is CSVEESLAGVYSGANVLTF.

At least ten counts were recorded for this clonotype. This sequence joins TRBV7-2 and TRBJ2-5, with TRBD2 identical over 13 bases. This CDR3 region has 15 residues. Unmatched junction bases numbered 4, after V lost 1 base and J lost 8 bases. Germline V gives CDR1 SGHTA, CDR2 FQGNSA. The chain's CDR3 is CASSLEGLAGTTQYF. The CDR3 DNA sequence: TGTGCCAGCAGCTTAGAGGGACTAGCGGGAACAACCCAGTACTTC. The full variable domain, in which reference TRBV7-2 and TRBJ2-5 provide the parts outside the CDR3, is GAGVSQSPSNKVTEKGKDVELRCDPISGHTALYWYRQSLGQGLEFLIYFQGNSAPDKSGLPSDRFSAERTGGSVSTLTIQRTQQEDSAVYLCASSLEGLAGTTQYFGPGTRLLVL.

This clonotype was recorded at least ten times. V usage is TRBV20-1 and J usage is TRBJ2-7, with TRBD2 matching over 9 bases. The CDR3 sequence is 15 residues long. The junction had 6 bases not matched to a gene; V was cut back by 0 bases and J by 3 bases. The germline V gene encodes CDR1 DFQATT and CDR2 SNEGSKA (reference sequence). The CDR3 sequence is CSARDNAGGNYEQYF. The CDR3 DNA sequence: TGCAGTGCTAGAGATAACGCGGGAGGGAACTACGAGCAGTACTTC.

This clonotype was counted at least ten times. The rearrangement uses TRBV15 and TRBJ2-1; no firm D call. Trimming shortened V by 0 bases and J by 0 bases, and 9 bases separated the two germline ends. CDR1 and CDR2 from the germline V gene are LNHNV and YYDKDF (reference sequence). This CDR3 is built from 16 residues. CDR3 sequence (DNA): TGTGCCACCAGCAGAGATAGAGGAGTCTCCTACAATGAGCAGTTCTTC. Translating it yields CATSRDRGVSYNEQFF.

This chain uses TRBV5-1 with TRBJ2-7; D remains unclear. Looked up from germline, CDR1 is SGHRS and CDR2 is YFSETQ. The CDR3 runs 11 residues. V shed 4 bases and J shed 3 bases, with 5 bases lying between them. CDR3 loop: CASSQNYEQYF. The CDR3 DNA sequence: TGCGCCAGCAGCCAGAACTACGAGCAGTACTTC.

This clonotype was picked up many times. J is TRBJ1-1 and V is TRBV7-9; D is uncertain. The CDR3 is 10 amino acids. Germline loops: CDR1 SEHNR, CDR2 FQNEAQ (reference sequence). V dropped 6 bases and J dropped 6 bases, with 5 bases sitting between them. CDR3 nucleotides: TGTGCCAGCAGTCGATCTGAAGCTTTCTTT. Translating gives CASSRSEAFF.

This clonotype was seen many times. This chain joins TRBV5-1 and TRBJ1-1; D is uncertain. The CDR3 contains 12 residues. Looked up from germline, CDR1 is SGHRS and CDR2 is YFSETQ. V was trimmed by 4 bases and J by 11 bases, leaving 15 bases between them. The CDR3 nucleotides are TGCGCCAGCAGCCTGGACTCAGGACGGGCTTTCTTT. Protein sequence: CASSLDSGRAFF. The variable domain in full, with the rest retrieved from reference TRBV5-1 and TRBJ1-1, is KAGVTQTPRYLIKTRGQQVTLSCSPISGHRSVSWYQQTPGQGLQFLFEYFSETQRNKGNFPGRFSGRQFSNSRSEMNVSTLELGDSALYLCASSLDSGRAFFGQGTRLTVV.

This clonotype has at least ten counts. This rearrangement joins TRBV12-3 or TRBV12-4 to TRBJ1-1; D uncertain. The CDR3 has 13 residues. Trimming removed 7 bases from V and 5 bases from J, with 14 bases in between. The CDR3 is CASNLERDTEAFF. Written as DNA, the CDR3 is TGTGCCAGCAACCTTGAAAGGGATACTGAAGCTTTCTTT.